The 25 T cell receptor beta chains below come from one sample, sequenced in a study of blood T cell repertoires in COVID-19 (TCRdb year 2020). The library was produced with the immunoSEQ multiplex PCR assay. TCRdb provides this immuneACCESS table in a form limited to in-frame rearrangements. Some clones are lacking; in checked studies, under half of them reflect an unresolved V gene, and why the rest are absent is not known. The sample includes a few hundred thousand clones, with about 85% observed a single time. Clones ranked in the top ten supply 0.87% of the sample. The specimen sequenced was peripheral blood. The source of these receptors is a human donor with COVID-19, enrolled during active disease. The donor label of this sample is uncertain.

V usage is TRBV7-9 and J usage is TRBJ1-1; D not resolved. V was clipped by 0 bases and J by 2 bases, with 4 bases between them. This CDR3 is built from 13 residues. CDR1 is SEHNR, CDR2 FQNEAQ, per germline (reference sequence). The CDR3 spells CASSLAPNTEAFF. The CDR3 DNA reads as TGTGCCAGCAGCTTAGCTCCAAACACTGAAGCTTTCTTT.

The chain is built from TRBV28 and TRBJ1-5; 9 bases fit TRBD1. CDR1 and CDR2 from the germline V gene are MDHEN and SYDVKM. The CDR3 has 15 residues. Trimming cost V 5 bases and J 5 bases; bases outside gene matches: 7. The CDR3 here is CASSPTGGHHQPQHF. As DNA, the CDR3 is TGTGCCAGCAGTCCGACAGGGGGTCACCATCAGCCCCAGCATTTT.

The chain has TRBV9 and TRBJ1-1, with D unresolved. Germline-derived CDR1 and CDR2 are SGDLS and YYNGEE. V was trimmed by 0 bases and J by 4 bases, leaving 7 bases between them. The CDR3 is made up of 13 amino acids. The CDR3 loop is CASSVEPGTEAFF. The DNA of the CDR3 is TGTGCCAGCAGCGTAGAACCGGGCACTGAAGCTTTCTTT.

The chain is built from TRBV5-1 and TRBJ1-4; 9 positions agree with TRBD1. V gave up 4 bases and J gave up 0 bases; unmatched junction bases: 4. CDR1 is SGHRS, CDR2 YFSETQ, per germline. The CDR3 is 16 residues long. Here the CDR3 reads CASSEQGAATNEKLFF. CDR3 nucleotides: TGCGCCAGCAGCGAACAGGGGGCCGCAACTAATGAAAAACTGTTTTTT.

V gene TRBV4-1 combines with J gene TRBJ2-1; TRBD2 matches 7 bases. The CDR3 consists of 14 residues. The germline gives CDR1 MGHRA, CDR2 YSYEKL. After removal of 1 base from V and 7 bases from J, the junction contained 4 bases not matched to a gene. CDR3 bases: TGCGCCAGCAGCCAAGTGGGCGGGAGTAATGAGCAGTTCTTC. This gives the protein CASSQVGGSNEQFF.

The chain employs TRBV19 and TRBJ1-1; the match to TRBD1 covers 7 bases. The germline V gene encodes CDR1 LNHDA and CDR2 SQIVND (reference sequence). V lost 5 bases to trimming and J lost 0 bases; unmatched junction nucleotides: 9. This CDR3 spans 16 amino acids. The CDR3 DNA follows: TGTGCCAGTAGTGTCCCGGGACAGAAAATGAACACTGAAGCTTTCTTT. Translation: CASSVPGQKMNTEAFF.

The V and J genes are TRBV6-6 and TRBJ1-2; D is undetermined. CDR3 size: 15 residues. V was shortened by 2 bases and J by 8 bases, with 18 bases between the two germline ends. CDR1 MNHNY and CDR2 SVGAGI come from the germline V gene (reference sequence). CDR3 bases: TGTGCCAGCAGTTACGACCCCGCGGGATTTTCCGGCTACACCTTC. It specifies CASSYDPAGFSGYTF.

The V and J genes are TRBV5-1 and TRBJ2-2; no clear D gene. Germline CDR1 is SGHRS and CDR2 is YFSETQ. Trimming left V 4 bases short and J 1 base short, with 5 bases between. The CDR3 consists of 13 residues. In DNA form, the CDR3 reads TGCGCCAGCAGCGGCGGGAACACCGGGGAGCTGTTTTTT. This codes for CASSGGNTGELFF.

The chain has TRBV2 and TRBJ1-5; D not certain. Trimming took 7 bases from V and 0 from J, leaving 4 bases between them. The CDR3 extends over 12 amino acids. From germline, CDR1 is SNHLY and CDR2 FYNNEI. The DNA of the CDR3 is TGTGCCAGCAACTATAGCAATCAGCCCCAGCATTTT. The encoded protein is CASNYSNQPQHF.

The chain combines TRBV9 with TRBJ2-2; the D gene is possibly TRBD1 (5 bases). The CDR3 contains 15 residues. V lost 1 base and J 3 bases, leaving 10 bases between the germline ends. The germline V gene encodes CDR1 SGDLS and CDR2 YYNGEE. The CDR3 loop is CASSVRQGDTGELFF. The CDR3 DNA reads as TGTGCCAGCAGCGTACGGCAGGGTGACACCGGGGAGCTGTTTTTT. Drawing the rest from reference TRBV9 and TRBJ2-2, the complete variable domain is DSGVTQTPKHLITATGQRVTLRCSPRSGDLSVYWYQQSLDQGLQFLIQYYNGEERAKGNILERFSAQQFPDLHSELNLSSLELGDSALYFCASSVRQGDTGELFFGEGSRLTVL.

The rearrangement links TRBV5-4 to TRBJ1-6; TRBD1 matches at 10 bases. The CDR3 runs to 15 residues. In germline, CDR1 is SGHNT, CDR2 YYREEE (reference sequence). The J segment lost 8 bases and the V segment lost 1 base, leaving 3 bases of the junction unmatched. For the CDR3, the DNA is TGTGCCAGCAGCTTGAGGACAGGGGGAGATTCACCCCTCCACTTT. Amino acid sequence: CASSLRTGGDSPLHF.

In nucleotides, the CDR3 is TGCGCCAGCAGCTTACGGGGAGGGTTGAATGAGCAGTTCTTC. Encoded protein: CASSLRGGLNEQFF. The chain is built from TRBV5-1 and TRBJ2-1, with TRBD2 matching 7 bases. Losses at the gene ends were 2 bases for V and 7 bases for J; bases not matched to a gene: 6. Germline V gene data show CDR1 as SGHRS and CDR2 as YFSETQ. The CDR3 runs 14 residues. The variable domain in full, completed from reference TRBV5-1 and TRBJ2-1, reads KAGVTQTPRYLIKTRGQQVTLSCSPISGHRSVSWYQQTPGQGLQFLFEYFSETQRNKGNFPGRFSGRQFSNSRSEMNVSTLELGDSALYLCASSLRGGLNEQFFGPGTRLTVL.

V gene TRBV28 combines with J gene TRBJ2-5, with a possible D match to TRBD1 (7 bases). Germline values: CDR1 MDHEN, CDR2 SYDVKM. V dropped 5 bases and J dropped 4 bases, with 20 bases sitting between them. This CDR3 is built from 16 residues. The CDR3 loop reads CASSTQRTGGRETQYF. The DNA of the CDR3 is TGTGCCAGCAGTACCCAAAGGACAGGAGGGAGAGAGACCCAGTACTTC.

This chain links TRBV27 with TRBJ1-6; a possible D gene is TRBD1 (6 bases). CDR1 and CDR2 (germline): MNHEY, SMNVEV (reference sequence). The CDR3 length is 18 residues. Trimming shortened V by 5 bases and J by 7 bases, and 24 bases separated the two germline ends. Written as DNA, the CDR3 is TGTGCCAGCAGTGCAATCAATGGACAGTTCGGCCGGAATTCACCCCTCCACTTT. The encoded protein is CASSAINGQFGRNSPLHF.

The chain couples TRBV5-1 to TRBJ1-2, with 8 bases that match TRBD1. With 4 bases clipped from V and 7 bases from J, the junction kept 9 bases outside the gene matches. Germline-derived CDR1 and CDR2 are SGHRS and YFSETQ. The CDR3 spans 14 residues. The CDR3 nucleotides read TGCGCCAGCAGCCCAGCCAGGGGGCGGAGTGGCTACACCTTC. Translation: CASSPARGRSGYTF.

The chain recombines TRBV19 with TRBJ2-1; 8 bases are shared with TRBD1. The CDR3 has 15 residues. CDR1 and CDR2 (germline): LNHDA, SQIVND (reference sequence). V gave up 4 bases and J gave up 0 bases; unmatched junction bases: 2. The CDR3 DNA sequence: TGTGCCAGTAGTAACAGGGGGAGCTCCTACAATGAGCAGTTCTTC. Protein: CASSNRGSSYNEQFF. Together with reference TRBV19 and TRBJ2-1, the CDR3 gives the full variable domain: DGGITQSPKYLFRKEGQNVTLSCEQNLNHDAMYWYRQDPGQGLRLIYYSQIVNDFQKGDIAEGYSVSREKKESFPLTVTSAQKNPTAFYLCASSNRGSSYNEQFFGPGTRLTVL.

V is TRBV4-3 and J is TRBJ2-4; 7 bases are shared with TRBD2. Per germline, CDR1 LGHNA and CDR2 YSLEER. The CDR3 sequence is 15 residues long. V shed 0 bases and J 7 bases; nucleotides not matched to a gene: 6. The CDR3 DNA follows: TGCGCCAGCAGCCAAGATCGGAGTAGCGGGAACATTCAGTACTTC. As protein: CASSQDRSSGNIQYF.

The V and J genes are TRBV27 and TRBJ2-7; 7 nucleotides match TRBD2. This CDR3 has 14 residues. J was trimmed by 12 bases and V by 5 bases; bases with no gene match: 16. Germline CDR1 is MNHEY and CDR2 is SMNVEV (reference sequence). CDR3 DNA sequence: TGTGCCAGCAGTCCCTCGCCGGGGGGACGGACCAGGTACTTC. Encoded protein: CASSPSPGGRTRYF.

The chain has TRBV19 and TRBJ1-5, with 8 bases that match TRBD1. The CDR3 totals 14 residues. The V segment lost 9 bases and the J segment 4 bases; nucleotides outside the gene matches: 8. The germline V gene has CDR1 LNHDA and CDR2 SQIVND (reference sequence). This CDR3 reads CASSGQATNQPQHF. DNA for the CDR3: TGTGCCAGCTCGGGACAGGCTACGAATCAGCCCCAGCATTTT.

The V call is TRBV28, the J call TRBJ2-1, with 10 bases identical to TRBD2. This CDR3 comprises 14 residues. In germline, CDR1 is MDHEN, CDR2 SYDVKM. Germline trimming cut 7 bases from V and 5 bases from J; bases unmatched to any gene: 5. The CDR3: CASIPGLANNEQFF. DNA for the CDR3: TGTGCCAGCATCCCGGGACTAGCGAACAATGAGCAGTTCTTC.

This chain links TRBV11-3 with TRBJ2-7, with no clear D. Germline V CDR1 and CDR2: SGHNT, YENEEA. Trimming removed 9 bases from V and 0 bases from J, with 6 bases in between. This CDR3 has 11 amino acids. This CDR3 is CASHSSYEQYF. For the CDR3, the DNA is TGTGCCAGTCACAGCTCCTACGAGCAGTACTTC.

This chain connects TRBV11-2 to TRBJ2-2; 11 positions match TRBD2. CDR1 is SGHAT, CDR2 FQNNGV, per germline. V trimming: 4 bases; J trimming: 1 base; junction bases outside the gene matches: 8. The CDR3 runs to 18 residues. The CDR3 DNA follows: TGTGCCAGCAGCTCGGGACTAGCGGAGCTCTTGAACACCGGGGAGCTGTTTTTT. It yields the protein CASSSGLAELLNTGELFF.

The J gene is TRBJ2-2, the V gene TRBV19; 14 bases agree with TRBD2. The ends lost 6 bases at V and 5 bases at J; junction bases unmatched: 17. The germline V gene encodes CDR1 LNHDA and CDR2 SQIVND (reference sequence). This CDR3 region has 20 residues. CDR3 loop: CASRPREGLAGGGGTGELFF. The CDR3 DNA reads TGTGCCAGTAGGCCCAGGGAAGGACTAGCGGGAGGAGGGGGAACCGGGGAGCTGTTTTTT.

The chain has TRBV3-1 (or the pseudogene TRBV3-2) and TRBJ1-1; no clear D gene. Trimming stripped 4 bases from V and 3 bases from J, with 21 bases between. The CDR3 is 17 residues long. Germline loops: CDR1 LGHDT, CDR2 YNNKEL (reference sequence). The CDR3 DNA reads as TGTGCCAGCAGCCCGCGGGGAAGAGTCCCGCCTGACACTGAAGCTTTCTTT. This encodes CASSPRGRVPPDTEAFF.

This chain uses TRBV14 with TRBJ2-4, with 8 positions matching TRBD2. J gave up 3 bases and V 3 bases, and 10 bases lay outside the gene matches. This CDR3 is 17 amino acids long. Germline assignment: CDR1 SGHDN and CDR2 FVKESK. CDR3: CASSHWRREDDKNIQYF. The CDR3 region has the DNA TGTGCCAGCAGCCATTGGAGGCGGGAGGACGACAAAAACATTCAGTACTTC.